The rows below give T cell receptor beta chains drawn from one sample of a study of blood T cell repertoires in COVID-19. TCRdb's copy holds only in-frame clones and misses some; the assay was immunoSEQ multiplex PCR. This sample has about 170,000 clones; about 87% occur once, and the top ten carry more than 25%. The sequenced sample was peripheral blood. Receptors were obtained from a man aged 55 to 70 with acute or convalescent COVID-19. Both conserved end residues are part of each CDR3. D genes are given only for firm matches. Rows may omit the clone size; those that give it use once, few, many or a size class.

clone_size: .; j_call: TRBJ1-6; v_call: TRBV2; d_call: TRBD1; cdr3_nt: TGTGCCAGCAGGCCGGACAGGTCGTCACCCCTCCACTTT; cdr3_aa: CASRPDRSSPLHF
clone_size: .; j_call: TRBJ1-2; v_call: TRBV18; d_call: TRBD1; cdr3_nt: TGTGCCAGCTCCCCGATACCTCCGGGACAGGGCTCGAACTATGGCTACACCTTC; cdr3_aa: CASSPIPPGQGSNYGYTF
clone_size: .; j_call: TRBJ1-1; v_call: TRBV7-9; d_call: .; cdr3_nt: TGTGCCAGCAGCACCCGGGGGGGACAGAACACTGAAGCTTTCTTT; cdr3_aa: CASSTRGGQNTEAFF
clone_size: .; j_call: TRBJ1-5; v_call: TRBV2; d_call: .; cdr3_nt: TGTGCCAGCAGTGCGGTAAGGGAGCAGCCCCAGCATTTT; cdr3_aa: CASSAVREQPQHF
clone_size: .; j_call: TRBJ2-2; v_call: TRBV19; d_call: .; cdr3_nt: TGTGCCAGTAAATCCCCCGGCCTCGAGCGCACCGGGGAGCTGTTTTTT; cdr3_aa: CASKSPGLERTGELFF
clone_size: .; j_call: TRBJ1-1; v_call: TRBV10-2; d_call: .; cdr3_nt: TGCGCCACCGCGCGTATTTATAACACTGAAGCTTTCTTT; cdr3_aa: CATARIYNTEAFF
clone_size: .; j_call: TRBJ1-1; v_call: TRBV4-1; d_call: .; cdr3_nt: TGCGCCAGCAGCCTACAGGGGAACACTGAAGCTTTCTTT; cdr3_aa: CASSLQGNTEAFF
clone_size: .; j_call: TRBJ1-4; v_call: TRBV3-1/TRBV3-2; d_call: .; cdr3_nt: TGTGCCAGCAGCCTACCCGGAGCTGAAAAACTGTTTTTT; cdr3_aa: CASSLPGAEKLFF
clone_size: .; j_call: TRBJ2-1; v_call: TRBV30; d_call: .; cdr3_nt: TGTGCCTGGCTGAGTTTTCATGAGCAGTTCTTC; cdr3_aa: CAWLSFHEQFF
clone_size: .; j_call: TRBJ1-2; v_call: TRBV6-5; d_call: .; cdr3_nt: TGTGCCAGCAGACCCGACAGTAACTATGGCTACACCTTC; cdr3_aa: CASRPDSNYGYTF
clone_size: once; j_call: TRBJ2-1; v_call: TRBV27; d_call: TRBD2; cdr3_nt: TGTGCCAGCAGTCTCCTAGCGGGAGCTGACGATGAGCAGTTCTTC; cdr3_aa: CASSLLAGADDEQFF
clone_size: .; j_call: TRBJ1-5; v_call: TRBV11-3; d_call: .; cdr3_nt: TGTGCCAGCAGCTTATGGGAAGGACACCAGGAGCATCAGCCCCAGCATTTT; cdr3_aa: CASSLWEGHQEHQPQHF
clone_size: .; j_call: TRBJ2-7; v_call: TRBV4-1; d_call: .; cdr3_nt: TGCGCCAGCAGCCAAGTTGCCGGGGGGAGGGGGATCACGCGTACTTCGACGTACGAGCAGTACTTC; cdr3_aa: CASSQVAGGRGITRTSTYEQYF
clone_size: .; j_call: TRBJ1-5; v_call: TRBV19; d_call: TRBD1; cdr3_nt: TGTGCCAGTAGTATCGACAGGGGCCGAGATCAGCCCCAGCATTTT; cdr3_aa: CASSIDRGRDQPQHF
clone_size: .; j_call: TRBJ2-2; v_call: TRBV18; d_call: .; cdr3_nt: TGTGCCAGCTCACTGAACGGGGGAACGAACACCGGGGAGCTGTTTTTT; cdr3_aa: CASSLNGGTNTGELFF
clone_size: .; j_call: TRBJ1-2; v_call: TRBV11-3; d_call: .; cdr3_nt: TGTGCCAGCAGCTTAGGTCTGAACTATGGCTACACCTTC; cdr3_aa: CASSLGLNYGYTF
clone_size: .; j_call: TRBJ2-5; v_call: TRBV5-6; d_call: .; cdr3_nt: TGTGCCTCTCGGGACTCGGCCGGAGAGACCCAGTACTTC; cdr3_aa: CASRDSAGETQYF
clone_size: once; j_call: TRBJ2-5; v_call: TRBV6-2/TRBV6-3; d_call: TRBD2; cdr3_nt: TGTGCCAGCAGTTACCCGATAGCGGGGGGGACCCAGTACTTC; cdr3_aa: CASSYPIAGGTQYF
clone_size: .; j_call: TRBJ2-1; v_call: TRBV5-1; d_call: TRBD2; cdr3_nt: TGCGCCAGCACTAGCGGGGGGGCGGACAATGAGCAGTTCTTC; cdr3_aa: CASTSGGADNEQFF
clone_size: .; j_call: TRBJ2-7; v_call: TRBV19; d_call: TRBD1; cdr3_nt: TGTGCCAGTAGTATTGGGACAGGGTGGCCCTACGAGCAGTACTTC; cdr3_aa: CASSIGTGWPYEQYF
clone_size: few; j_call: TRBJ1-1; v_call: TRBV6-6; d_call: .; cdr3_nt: TGTGCCAGCGAGGGCATGAACACTGAAGCTTTCTTT; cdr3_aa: CASEGMNTEAFF
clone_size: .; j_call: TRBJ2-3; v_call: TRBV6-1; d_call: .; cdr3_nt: TGTGCCAGCAGTGACCCCTTCGCAGATACGCAGTATTTT; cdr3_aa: CASSDPFADTQYF
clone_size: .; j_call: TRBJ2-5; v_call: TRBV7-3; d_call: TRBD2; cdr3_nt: TGTGCCAGCAGCTTAACTAGCGGGAGTGAGACCCAGTACTTC; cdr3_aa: CASSLTSGSETQYF
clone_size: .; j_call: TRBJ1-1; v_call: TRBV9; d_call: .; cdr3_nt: TGTGCCAGCAGCGTAGACCCGGGAGGCACTGAAGCTTTCTTT; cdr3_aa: CASSVDPGGTEAFF
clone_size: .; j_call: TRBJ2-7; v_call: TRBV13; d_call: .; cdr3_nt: TGTGCCAGCGGGGGACAAGGAGAAACCCAGCAGTACTTC; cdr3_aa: CASGGQGETQQYF
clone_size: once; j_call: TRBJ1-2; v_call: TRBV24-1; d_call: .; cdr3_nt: TGTGCCACCAGTTCGACAGCTCTCCCCGGCTACACCTTC; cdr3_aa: CATSSTALPGYTF
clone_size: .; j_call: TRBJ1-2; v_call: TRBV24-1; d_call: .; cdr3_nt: TGTGCCACCAGTGAAGAGGGCCTGAGTGGCTACACCTTC; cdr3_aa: CATSEEGLSGYTF